This T cell receptor beta chain comes out of a study of T cell responses to AZD1222 COVID-19 vaccine (dated by TCRdb to the early 2020s). Context from the whole study: AZD1222 recipients given second doses at about 4 weeks or at about 12 weeks were pooled, since spike-specific TCR depth and breadth were not found to differ between the two schedules. Trial participants were enrolled by age into 18-55, 56-69 and 70-plus year subgroups, with approximately 150, 28 and 58 TCR-sequenced participants respectively. TCR sequencing was performed for about 240 trial participants, of whom some 200 were given two doses of AZD1222 and around 26 were given two doses of MenACWY control vaccine.

The CDR3 contains 14 residues, cysteine and phenylalanine counted. Just the 42-base CDR3 DNA is kept, in frame starting at base 1. The germline V gene provides CDR1 MDHEN and CDR2 SYDVKM. Deletion took 3 bases off V and 4 bases off J, with a span of 12 bases between the germline ends. The research as a whole found: Conclusions about previously exposed vaccinees were limited because only a handful of AZD1222 recipients were SARS-CoV-2 seropositive at baseline. Because no day 14 peak-response samples were available, the repertoires could be characterized only after the peak T cell response. A significant rise in spike-specific TCR breadth and depth was observed after two AZD1222 doses relative to day 0 and relative to MenACWY recipients. Reportedly, almost half of the unique spike-specific TCRs recognized epitopes lying outside the regions that are mutated in the B.1.351 and B.1.1.7 variants. The vaccine-associated CD4 TCRs covered the entire spike protein, and the dominant responses fell in regions 160-218 and 743-854. Most participants were white British and females outnumbered males, and the authors suggested that clonal diversity may have been underestimated. The 56-69-year group was small, and its depth increase did not reach significance, likely because of low power.

The label giving this sample's time point can be read as: baseline before first vaccination. Vaccinee samples were obtained from the UK trials COV001 and COV002, which included a single-blind randomized controlled phase 2/3 trial of AZD1222 (ChAdOx1 nCoV-19) in healthy adults. For TCRbeta chain sequencing, PBMC samples were collected from trial participants at day 0 and at day 28 after the second dose. The CDR3 regions of human TCRbeta chains were subjected to immunosequencing. The paper's data handling went like this. Repertoire TCRs were checked for matches against a reference library of SARS-CoV-2-specific TCRs that had been generated using the MIRA antigen-specificity platform. Breadth meant the fraction of unique TCRs that were SARS-CoV-2-associated, whereas depth meant the fraction of total T cells that were SARS-CoV-2-associated. Using the MIRA data, each spike-specific TCR was assigned both to the spike region to which the TCR was reactive and to a CD4 or CD8 class. Log10-transformed breadth and depth values were compared by one-way ANOVA with Sidak's multiple comparisons tests. Held by TCRdb, this immuneACCESS table contains in-frame sequences only and omits some clones. Under half of the omission traces to an unresolved V gene where checked; the cause of the rest is unknown. V and J calls and clone size are those listed in that table; D and trimming were worked out from the DNA. This sample lists 140,000 or so clones; 80% to 90% were detected once. Clones ranked in the top ten supply more than 1.5% of the sample.

As for this clone: Its recognized antigen is unknown. No qualities accompany the bases; no much larger clone lies one base away.

The sample was peripheral blood, taken on day 0 of AZD1222 vaccination. The rearrangement combines TRBV28 with TRBJ1-2; 6 matching bases give a weak D call of TRBD1. This receptor was identified in an adult in good health. The sequenced DNA: TGTGCCAGCAGTTTCAGGGGCGGGAGCTATGGCTACACCTTC. Its translation is CASSFRGGSYGYTF.